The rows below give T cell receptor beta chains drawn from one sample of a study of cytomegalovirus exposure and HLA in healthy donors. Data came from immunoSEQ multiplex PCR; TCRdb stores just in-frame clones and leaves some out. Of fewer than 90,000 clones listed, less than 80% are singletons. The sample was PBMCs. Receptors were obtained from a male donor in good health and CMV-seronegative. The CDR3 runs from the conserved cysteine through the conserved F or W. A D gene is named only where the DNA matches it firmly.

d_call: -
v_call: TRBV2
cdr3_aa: CAWIGVTNSYEQYF

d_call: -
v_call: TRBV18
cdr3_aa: CASSPEVSPTNYGYTF

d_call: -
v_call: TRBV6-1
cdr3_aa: CASSESFRGELFF

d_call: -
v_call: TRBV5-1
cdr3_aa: CASSTGPQGLLNTEAFF

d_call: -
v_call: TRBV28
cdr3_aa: CASSTIMELFF

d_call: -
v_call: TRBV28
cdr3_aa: CASSSPGTGIYEQYF

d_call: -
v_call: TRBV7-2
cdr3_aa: CASSLVQGSTDTQYF

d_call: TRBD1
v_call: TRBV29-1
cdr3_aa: CSVGGQRSNEQFF

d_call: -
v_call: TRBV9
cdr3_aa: CASSVEERMNTEAFF

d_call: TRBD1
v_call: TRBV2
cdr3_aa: CASSEAGAGGAVRSGYTF

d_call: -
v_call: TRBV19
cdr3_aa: CASPPPGGDGRNTEAFF

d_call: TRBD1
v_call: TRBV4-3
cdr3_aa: CASSRLTGLQETQYF

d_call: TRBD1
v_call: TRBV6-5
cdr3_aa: CASSYSGQGAQYF

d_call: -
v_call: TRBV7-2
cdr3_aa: CASSLGNWRQAGSPLHF

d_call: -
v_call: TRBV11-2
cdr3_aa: CASRSTGSYEQYF

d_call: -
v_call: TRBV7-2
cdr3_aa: CASSYQRQAEAFF

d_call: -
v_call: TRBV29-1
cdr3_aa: CSVELSTNEKLFF

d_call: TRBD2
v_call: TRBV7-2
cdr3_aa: CASSLALAGGADTQYF

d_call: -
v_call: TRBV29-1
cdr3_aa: CSVEDRLVGSADTQYF

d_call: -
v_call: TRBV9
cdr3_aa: CASSVAGGDEAFF

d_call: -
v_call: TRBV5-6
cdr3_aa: CASSLVSGVRGEQFF

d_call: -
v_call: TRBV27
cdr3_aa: CASSLRGGGGETQYF

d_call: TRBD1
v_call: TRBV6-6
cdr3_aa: CASSLGTGGEKLFF

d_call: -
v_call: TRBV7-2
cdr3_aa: CASSLASDLYNEQFF

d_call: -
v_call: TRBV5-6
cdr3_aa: CASTRQANYGYTF

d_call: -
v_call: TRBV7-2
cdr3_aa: CASSLDRSVAYGYTF

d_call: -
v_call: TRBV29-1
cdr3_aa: CSVDRAGWGDYGYTF

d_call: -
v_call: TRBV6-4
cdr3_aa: CASSVFPGVYGYTF

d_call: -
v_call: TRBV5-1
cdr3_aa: CASSATGTNRYEQYF

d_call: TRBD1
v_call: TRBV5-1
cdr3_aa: CASSLESPGTGNGYTF

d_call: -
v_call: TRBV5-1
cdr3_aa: CASSLGASVYEQYF

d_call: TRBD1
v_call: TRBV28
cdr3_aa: CASSWDRSYYEQYF

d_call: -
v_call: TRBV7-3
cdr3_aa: CASSLTNGDNGYTF

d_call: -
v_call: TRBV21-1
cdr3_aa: CASSPGLIYNEQFF

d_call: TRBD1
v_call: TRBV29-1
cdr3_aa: CSGTGQGTYEQYF

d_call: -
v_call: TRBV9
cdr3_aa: CASSVAEVRAFF

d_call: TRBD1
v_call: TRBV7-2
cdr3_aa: CASSAGQGVVAQHF

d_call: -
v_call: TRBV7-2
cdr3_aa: CASSRRGSTNEKLFF

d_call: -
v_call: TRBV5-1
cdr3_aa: CASRIDTDTQYF

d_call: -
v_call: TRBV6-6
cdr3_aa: CASSLNQQVSNQPQHF

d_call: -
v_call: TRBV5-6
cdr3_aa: CASSFTGMGGYTF

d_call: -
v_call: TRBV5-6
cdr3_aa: CASSLIRDEAFF

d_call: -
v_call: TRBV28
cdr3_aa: CASSLGGGAGYEQYF

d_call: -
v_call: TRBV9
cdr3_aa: CASSVASSVTEAFF

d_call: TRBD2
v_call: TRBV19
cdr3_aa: CASSPDGRYTDTQYF

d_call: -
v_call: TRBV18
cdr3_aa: CASSPLPLGGGGNTIYF

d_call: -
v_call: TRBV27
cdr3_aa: CASSFGGLLLNTEAFF

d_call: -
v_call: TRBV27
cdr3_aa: CASSLRRTLNSYEQYF

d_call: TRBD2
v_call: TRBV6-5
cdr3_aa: CASRKPTTSGTQYF

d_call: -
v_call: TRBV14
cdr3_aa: CASSQGGRGETQYF

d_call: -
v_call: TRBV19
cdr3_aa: CASSPGQLNTEAFF

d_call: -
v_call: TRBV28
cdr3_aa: CASSFSLGINGYTF

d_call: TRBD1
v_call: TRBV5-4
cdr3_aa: CASIGDRVDYGYTF